The present T cell receptor (beta chain) was sequenced within a study of CD8 T cells in ankylosing spondylitis. TCRdb recomputed calls from the 5' RACE reads with MiXCR, one row per CDR3 protein. This sample has 160,000 or so distinct CDR3 sequences, with just over 9.5% found just once. Germline CDR1 SGHNT, CDR2 YYREEE (reference sequence). V was clipped by 3 bases and J by 0 bases, with 10 bases between them. This CDR3 region has 15 residues. The rearrangement links TRBV5-4 to TRBJ2-1; D ambiguous. Sequencing input: blood, either unsorted or a sorted T cell fraction (not recorded which). This receptor was identified in a female donor with ankylosing spondylitis or in good health (not recorded which). The CDR3 coding sequence is TGTGCCAGCAGCTCGTTTTCGGACTCCTACAATGAGCAGTTCTTC. The encoded protein is CASSSFSDSYNEQFF.